This TCR beta chain is drawn from a study of beta chain features in type 1 diabetes. Notes on the study in general: The study found moderately but significantly shorter TCRB CDR3s in all four CD4+ subsets of Type 1 diabetes patients. Researchers reported that naive, central memory and Treg TCRB repertoires appeared more similar in patients than in healthy donors. Cells expressing TCR highly could be over-represented by cDNA sequencing.

This CDR3 contains 15 residues. V was trimmed by 5 bases and J by 4 bases, leaving 17 bases between them. Germline V lookup: CDR1 MNHEY, CDR2 SMNVEV (reference sequence). In the case of this clone: Its target is unknown.

Investigators reverse transcribed all isolated RNA, so they sequenced expressed TCRB transcripts. Measured with immunoSEQ multiplex PCR; TCRdb has only the in-frame clones, and not every one. The sample shows about 370,000 clones, over 9% of them seen only once. The chain has TRBV27 and TRBJ1-2; weak D call: TRBD1 (5 bases). The clonotype was recovered from a man under 40 with type 1 diabetes. The sequenced sample consisted of central memory CD4+ T cells from blood. As DNA, the CDR3 is TGTGCCAGCAGTCTCCGGGGGTTACAGGTCTATGGCTACACCTTC. This codes for CASSLRGLQVYGYTF.